This paragraph reports one T cell receptor beta chain. No antigen is known for it. This entry is derived from a study of shared clonotypes between healthy human individuals. Study-wide background: Those who served as donors were a couple of women and a few men between the ages of 18 and 49. Three plates each covered CD4 naive and memory; CD8 naive two, CD8 memory one.

Assay: immunoSEQ multiplex PCR; the TCRdb copy retains only in-frame clones and omits some. This sample has about 1.5 million clones, with 95% to 97% found just once. Germline-derived CDR1 and CDR2 are MDHEN and SYDVKM. The CDR3 covers 15 residues. The V gene lost 7 bases and the J gene lost 1 base, with 14 bases spanning the gap. General study results and limits: Unshared clonotypes carried lower generation probabilities than those common to all four donors. The expectation was that sequencing depth would affect clonotype sharing among donors.

Material: naive CD4+ T cells sorted from blood. Described subset: CD45RA+ positively selected. The chain uses TRBV28 and TRBJ1-5, with D tentatively TRBD1 (5 bases). This clonotype originated in a man younger than 40 in good health. Here the CDR3 DNA reads TGTGCCAGCACCCCGGGAGGGGCGAGCAATCAGCCCCAGCATTTT. Translating gives CASTPGGASNQPQHF.